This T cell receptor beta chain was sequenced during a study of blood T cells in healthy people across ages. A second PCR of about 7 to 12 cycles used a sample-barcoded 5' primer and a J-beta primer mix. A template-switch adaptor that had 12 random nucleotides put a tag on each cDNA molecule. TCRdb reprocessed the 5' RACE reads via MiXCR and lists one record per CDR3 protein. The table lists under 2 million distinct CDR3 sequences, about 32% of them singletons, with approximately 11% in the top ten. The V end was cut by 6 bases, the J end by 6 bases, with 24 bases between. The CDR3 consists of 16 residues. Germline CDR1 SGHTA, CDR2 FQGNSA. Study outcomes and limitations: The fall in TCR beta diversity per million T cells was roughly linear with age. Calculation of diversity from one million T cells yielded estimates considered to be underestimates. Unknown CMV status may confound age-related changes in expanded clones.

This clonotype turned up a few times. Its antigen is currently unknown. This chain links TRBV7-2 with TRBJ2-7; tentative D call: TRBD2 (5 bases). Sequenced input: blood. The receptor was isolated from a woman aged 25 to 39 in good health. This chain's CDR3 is CASRQSLGGASGEQYF. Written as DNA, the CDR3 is TGTGCCAGCAGACAATCCCTAGGAGGTGCAAGTGGCGAGCAGTACTTC.